These 5 T cell receptor beta chains were sequenced from one sample in a study of identical twins' blood T cells. TCRdb fed the 5' RACE reads into MiXCR, producing one record per CDR3 protein. This table has a few hundred thousand distinct CDR3 sequences, about 28% appearing once. Material: PBMCs. The receptors derive from a woman between 18 and 50 years old in good health.

CDR3 loop: CSVEVGTSGRYNEQFF. CDR3 nucleotides: TGCAGCGTTGAAGTTGGGACTAGCGGGAGATACAATGAGCAGTTCTTC. The chain employs TRBV29-1 and TRBJ2-1, with TRBD2 identical over 14 bases. The CDR3 is made up of 16 amino acids. V lost 1 base to trimming and J lost 4 bases; unmatched junction nucleotides: 3. CDR1 is SQVTM and CDR2 is ANQGSEA in the germline V gene.

The chain is built from TRBV5-1 and TRBJ1-1; D may be TRBD1 (6 bases). V was cut by 0 bases and J by 10 bases, with 22 bases left in between. The V gene's germline CDR1 is SGHRS and CDR2 YFSETQ. CDR3 length equals 16 residues. The CDR3 region has the DNA TGCGCCAGCAGCTTGGACGTCGCGGACAGCGCGCCTGGAGCTTTCTTT. Translating it yields CASSLDVADSAPGAFF. The complete variable domain, with remaining parts taken from reference TRBV5-1 and TRBJ1-1, reads KAGVTQTPRYLIKTRGQQVTLSCSPISGHRSVSWYQQTPGQGLQFLFEYFSETQRNKGNFPGRFSGRQFSNSRSEMNVSTLELGDSALYLCASSLDVADSAPGAFFGQGTRLTVV.

This clonotype has only a few counts. The genes are TRBV29-1 and TRBJ1-2; a possible D gene is TRBD1 (5 bases). The CDR3 has 12 amino acids. V was shortened by 5 bases and J by 7 bases, with 14 bases between the two germline ends. The germline gives CDR1 SQVTM, CDR2 ANQGSEA. The CDR3 DNA reads TGCAGCGTTCCCACGGAGGGGTCTGGCTACACCTTC. This codes for CSVPTEGSGYTF.

This chain joins TRBV10-3 and TRBJ2-3, with D perhaps TRBD1 (6 bases). V gave up 8 bases and J gave up 5 bases, with 20 bases separating them. Germline assignment: CDR1 ENHRY and CDR2 SYGVKD. The CDR3 loop spans 15 amino acids. The CDR3 nucleotides are TGTGCCATCGTAGCTCGGGACACCGCCGGAGATACGCAGTATTTT. It yields the protein CAIVARDTAGDTQYF.

In nucleotides, the CDR3 is TGCAGCCTAACACAGGGGTGGGGGGGCTACACCTTC. This encodes CSLTQGWGGYTF. The rearrangement joins TRBV20-1 to TRBJ1-2; TRBD1 aligns across 7 bases. This CDR3 contains 12 residues. Germline-derived CDR1 and CDR2 are DFQATT and SNEGSKA (reference sequence).